Listed here is a single TCR beta chain. These data are taken from a study of control samples from healthy donors and cancer patients. Method: immunoSEQ multiplex PCR; TCRdb's copy keeps in-frame clones and lacks some. The sample consists of more than 120,000 clones, 91% of them appearing once. The ends were cut back, 5 bases at V and 4 bases at J, with 10 bases in the middle. The CDR3 runs 13 residues. The germline gives CDR1 SGHRS, CDR2 YFSETQ. The sequenced material came from blood. The clonotype was recovered from a man aged 30 to 39 in good health. J is TRBJ1-5 and V is TRBV5-1; D gene uncertain. The CDR3 coding sequence is TGCGCCAGCAGTGTGGACGGGAATCAGCCCCAGCATTTT. This gives the protein CASSVDGNQPQHF.